Only a few counts were recorded for the clone carrying this T cell receptor (beta chain). Its antigen is undetermined. All patients reached thyroid surgery having received no treatment beforehand. This sample is drawn from a study of metastatic and nonmetastatic thyroid tumors. At the level of the study: Malignant and benign thyroid patients had repertoires compared in peripheral blood and tumor or nodule tissue.

Germline trimming cut 2 bases from V and 3 bases from J; bases unmatched to any gene: 7. This CDR3 is 16 amino acids long. Per the germline V gene, CDR1 is WSHSY and CDR2 is SAAADI. In the source study's methods: Using the CDR3 differences seen across clinicopathological groups, the authors built a distant-metastasis classifier for papillary thyroid cancer, which was meant to discriminate distant-metastatic patients. TCRdb reassembled clones from the PCR reads with MiXCR. TCRdb's processing, not the study's, gives the V and J calls here. The sample carries more than 7,000 clones, approximately 24% recorded once. Points from the study as a whole: Across blood and tumor, TCR beta diversity in malignant thyroid tumors was reportedly significantly higher than in benign nodules.

The chain recombines TRBV10-2 with TRBJ2-1; 7 bases line up with TRBD2. Material for sequencing was adjacent normal tissue. This clonotype was sampled from a female donor with papillary thyroid cancer or a benign thyroid nodule (not recorded which). Some clones in this sample may be carry-over from other donors' samples. The CDR3 loop reads CASSEGGGPIYNEQFF. The CDR3 region has the DNA TGCGCCAGCAGTGAGGGGGGAGGGCCGATCTACAATGAGCAGTTCTTC.